This T cell receptor (beta chain) was sequenced in a study of PD-1 blockade in classical Hodgkin lymphoma. Trimming removed 3 bases from V and 1 base from J, with 6 bases in between. This CDR3 has 13 amino acids. Germline V CDR1 and CDR2: LNHDA, SQIVND (reference sequence). Profiling relied on immunoSEQ multiplex PCR, and the TCRdb table lists in-frame clones only, not all of them. The sample lists about 20,000 clones, 84% occurring once. Time point denoted: cycle 4 day 1 (C4D1), after 6 weeks of nivolumab. Every patient relapsed after autologous stem cell transplantation, and brentuximab vedotin exposure varied. Negative selection with magnets was how CD8+ T cells were isolated from the thawed PBMCs.

Sample: CD8+ T cells from blood, taken before the fourth cycle of nivolumab. This chain joins TRBV19 and TRBJ1-1; D ambiguous. The TCR originated in a human donor with classical Hodgkin lymphoma. The CDR3 spells CASSIWANTEAFF. The CDR3 DNA is TGTGCCAGTAGTATTTGGGCGAACACTGAAGCTTTCTTT.